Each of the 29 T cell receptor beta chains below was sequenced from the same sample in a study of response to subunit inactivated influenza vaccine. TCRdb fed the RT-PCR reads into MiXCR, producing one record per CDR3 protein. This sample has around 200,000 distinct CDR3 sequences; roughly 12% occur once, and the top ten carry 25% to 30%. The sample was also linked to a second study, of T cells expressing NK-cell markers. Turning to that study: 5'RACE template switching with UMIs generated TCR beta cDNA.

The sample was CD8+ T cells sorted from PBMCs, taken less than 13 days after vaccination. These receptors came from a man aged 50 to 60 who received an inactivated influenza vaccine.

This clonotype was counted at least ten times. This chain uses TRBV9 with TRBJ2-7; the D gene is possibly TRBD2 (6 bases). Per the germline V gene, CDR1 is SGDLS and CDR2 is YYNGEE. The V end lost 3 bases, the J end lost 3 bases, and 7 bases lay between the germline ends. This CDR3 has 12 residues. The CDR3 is CASSGRGYEQYF. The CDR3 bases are TGTGCCAGCAGCGGGCGGGGCTACGAGCAGTACTTC.

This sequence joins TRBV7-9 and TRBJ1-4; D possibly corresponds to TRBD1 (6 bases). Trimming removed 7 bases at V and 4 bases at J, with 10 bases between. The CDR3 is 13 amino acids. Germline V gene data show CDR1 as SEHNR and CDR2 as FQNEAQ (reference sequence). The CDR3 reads CASNQGNNEKLFF. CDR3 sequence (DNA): TGTGCCAGCAATCAGGGGAATAATGAAAAACTGTTTTTT.

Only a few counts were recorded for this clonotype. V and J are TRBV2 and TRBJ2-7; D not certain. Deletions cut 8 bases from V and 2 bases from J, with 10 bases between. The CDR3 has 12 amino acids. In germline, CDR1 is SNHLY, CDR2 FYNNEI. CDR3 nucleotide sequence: TGTGCCAGCCTCGTGCATGCCTACGAGCAGTACTTC. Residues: CASLVHAYEQYF.

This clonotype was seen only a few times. Here the CDR3 DNA reads TGTGCCAGCAGTCCACCGGGACTCCAGAACACCGGGGAGCTGTTTTTT. Amino acids: CASSPPGLQNTGELFF. The rearrangement joins TRBV12-3 or TRBV12-4 to TRBJ2-2, with a possible D match to TRBD2 (6 bases). The CDR3 consists of 16 residues. V dropped 5 bases and J dropped 1 base, with 14 bases sitting between them.

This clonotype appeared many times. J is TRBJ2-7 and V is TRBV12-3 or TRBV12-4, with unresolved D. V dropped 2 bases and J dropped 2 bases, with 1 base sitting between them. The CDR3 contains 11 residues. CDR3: CASSLPYEQYF. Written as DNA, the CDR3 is TGTGCCAGCAGTTTACCCTACGAGCAGTACTTC.

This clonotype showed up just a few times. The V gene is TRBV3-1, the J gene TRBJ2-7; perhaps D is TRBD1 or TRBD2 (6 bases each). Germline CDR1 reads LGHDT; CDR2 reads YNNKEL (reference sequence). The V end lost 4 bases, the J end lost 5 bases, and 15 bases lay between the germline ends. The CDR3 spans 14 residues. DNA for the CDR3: TGTGCCAGCAGCCCGGAGGGACACCACCACGAGCAGTACTTC. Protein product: CASSPEGHHHEQYF.

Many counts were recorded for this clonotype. The CDR3 region is CSASWTSENYEQYF. The CDR3 DNA reads TGCAGCGCCAGCTGGACTAGCGAGAATTACGAGCAGTACTTC. The J gene is TRBJ2-7, the V gene TRBV29-1; 9 bases fit TRBD2. This CDR3 is built from 14 residues. CDR1 and CDR2 from the germline V gene are SQVTM and ANQGSEA. The V and J ends lost 7 bases and 4 bases, in that order; junction bases with no gene match: 11.

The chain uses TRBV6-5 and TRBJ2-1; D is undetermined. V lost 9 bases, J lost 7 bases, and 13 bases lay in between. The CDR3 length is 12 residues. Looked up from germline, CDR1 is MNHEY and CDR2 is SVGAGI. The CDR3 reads CASKNWGNEQFF. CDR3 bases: TGTGCCAGTAAAAACTGGGGAAATGAGCAGTTCTTC.

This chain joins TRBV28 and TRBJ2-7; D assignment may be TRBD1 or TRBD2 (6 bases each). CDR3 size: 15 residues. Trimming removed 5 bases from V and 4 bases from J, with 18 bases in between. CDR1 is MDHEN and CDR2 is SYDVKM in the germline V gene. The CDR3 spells CASSPTPTGRYEQYF. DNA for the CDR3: TGTGCCAGCAGTCCCACGCCCACAGGGAGGTACGAGCAGTACTTC.

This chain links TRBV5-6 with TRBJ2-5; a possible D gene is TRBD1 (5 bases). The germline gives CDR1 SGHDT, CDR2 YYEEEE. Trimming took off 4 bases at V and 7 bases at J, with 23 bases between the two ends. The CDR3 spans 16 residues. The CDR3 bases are TGTGCCAGCAGCCTGGTGACAGTGCCTTTCCTAGGGACCCAGTACTTC. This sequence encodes CASSLVTVPFLGTQYF.

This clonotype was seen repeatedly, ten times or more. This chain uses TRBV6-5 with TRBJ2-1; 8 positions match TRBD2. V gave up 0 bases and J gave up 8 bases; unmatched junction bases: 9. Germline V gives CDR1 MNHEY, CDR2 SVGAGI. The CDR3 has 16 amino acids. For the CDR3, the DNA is TGTGCCAGCAGTTACTCTCGGGGGGGGGCCTTCGATGAGCAGTTCTTC. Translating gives CASSYSRGGAFDEQFF.

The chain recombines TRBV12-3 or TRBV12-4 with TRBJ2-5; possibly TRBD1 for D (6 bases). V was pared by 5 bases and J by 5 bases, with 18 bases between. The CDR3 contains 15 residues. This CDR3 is CASSPTGIGSETQYF. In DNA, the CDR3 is TGTGCCAGCAGTCCCACAGGGATCGGTTCGGAGACCCAGTACTTC.

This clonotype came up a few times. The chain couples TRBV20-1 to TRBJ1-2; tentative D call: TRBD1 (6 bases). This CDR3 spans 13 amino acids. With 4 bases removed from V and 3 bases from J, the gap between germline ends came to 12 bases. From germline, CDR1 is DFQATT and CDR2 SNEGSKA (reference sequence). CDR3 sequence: CSATTGTYYGYTF. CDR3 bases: TGCAGTGCTACCACAGGGACTTACTATGGCTACACCTTC.

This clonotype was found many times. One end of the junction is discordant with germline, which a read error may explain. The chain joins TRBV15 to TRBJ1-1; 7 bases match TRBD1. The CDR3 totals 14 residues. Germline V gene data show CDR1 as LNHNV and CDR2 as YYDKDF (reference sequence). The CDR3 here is CATSGDRQGTEAFF. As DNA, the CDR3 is TGTGCCACCAGCGGAGACCGACAGGGCACTGAAGCTTTCTTT.

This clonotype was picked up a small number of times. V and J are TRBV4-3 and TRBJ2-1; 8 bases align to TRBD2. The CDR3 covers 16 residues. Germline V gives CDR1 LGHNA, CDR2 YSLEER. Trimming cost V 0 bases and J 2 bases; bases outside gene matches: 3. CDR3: CASSQDGGAPYNEQFF. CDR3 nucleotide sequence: TGCGCCAGCAGCCAAGACGGGGGGGCACCCTACAATGAGCAGTTCTTC.

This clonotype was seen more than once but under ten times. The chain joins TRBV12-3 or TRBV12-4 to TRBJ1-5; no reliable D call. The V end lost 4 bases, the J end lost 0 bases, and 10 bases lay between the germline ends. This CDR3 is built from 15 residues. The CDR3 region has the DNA TGTGCCAGCAGTTCTGAGGGTGGTAGCAATCAGCCCCAGCATTTT. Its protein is CASSSEGGSNQPQHF.

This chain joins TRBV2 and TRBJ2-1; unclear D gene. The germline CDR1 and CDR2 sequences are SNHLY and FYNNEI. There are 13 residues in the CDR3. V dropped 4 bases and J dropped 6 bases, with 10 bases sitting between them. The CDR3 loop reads CASSVLGSNEQFF. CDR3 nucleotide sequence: TGTGCCAGCAGTGTCCTAGGAAGCAATGAGCAGTTCTTC.

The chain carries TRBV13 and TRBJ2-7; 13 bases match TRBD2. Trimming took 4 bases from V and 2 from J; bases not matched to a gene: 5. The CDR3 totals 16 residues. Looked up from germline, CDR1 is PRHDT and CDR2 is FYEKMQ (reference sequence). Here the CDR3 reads CASSSSGLAGTYEQYF. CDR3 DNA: TGTGCCAGCAGCTCATCGGGACTAGCGGGGACCTACGAGCAGTACTTC.

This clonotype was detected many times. CDR3 nucleotide sequence: TGTGCCAGCAGCCTGACTAGCGTCCACGAGCAGTACTTC. Translating it yields CASSLTSVHEQYF. J is TRBJ2-7 and V is TRBV7-2; 8 nucleotides agree with TRBD2. CDR3 length: 13 residues. Germline lookup yields CDR1 SGHTA and CDR2 FQGNSA. The V gene end was trimmed by 5 bases and the J gene end by 5 bases; junction bases not matched to a gene: 5.

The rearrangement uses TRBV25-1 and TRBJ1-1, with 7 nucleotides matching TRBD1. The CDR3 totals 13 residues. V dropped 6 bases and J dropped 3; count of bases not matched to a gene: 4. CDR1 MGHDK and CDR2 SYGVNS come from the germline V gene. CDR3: CASRRGLYTEAFF. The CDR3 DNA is TGTGCCAGCAGAAGGGGGCTGTACACTGAAGCTTTCTTT. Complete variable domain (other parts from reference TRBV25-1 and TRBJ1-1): EADIYQTPRYLVIGTGKKITLECSQTMGHDKMYWYQQDPGMELHLIHYSYGVNSTEKGDLSSESTVSRIRTEHFPLTLESARPSHTSQYLCASRRGLYTEAFFGQGTRLTVV.

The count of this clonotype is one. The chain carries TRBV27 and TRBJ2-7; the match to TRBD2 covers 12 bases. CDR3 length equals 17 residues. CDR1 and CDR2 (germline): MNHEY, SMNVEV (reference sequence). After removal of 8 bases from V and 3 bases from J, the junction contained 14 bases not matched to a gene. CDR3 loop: CASAELAGGNFYYEQYF. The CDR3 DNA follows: TGTGCCAGCGCCGAACTAGCGGGAGGAAATTTTTACTACGAGCAGTACTTC.

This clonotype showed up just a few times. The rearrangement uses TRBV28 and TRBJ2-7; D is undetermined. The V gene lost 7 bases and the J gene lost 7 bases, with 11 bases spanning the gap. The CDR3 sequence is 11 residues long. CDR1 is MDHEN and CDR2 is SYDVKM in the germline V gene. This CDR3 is CASKRSVEQYF. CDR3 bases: TGTGCCAGCAAACGGTCTGTGGAGCAGTACTTC. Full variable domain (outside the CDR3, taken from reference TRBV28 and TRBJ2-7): DVKVTQSSRYLVKRTGEKVFLECVQDMDHENMFWYRQDPGLGLRLIYFSYDVKMKEKGDIPEGYSVSREKKERFSLILESASTNQTSMYLCASKRSVEQYFGPGTRLTVT.

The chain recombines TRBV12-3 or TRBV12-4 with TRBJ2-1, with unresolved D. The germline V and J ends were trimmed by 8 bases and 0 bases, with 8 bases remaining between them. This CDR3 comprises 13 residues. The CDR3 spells CASGWASYNEQFF. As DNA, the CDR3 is TGTGCCAGCGGTTGGGCCTCCTACAATGAGCAGTTCTTC.

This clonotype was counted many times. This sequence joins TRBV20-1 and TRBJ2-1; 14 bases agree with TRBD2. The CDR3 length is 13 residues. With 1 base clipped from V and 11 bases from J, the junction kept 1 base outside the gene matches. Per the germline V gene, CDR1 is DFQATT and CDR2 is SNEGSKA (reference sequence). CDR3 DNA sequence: TGCAGTGCTAGAGGACTAGCGGGGGGGCAGCAGTTCTTC. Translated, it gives CSARGLAGGQQFF.

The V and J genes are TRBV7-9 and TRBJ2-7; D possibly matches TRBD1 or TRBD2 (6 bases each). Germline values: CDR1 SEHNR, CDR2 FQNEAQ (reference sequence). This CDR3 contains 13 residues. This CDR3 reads CLSGGGNTYEQYF. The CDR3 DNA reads TGTCTAAGTGGGGGCGGGAACACCTACGAGCAGTACTTC.

The CDR3 here is CASSPVRGMYNEQFF. The CDR3 DNA reads as TGTGCCAGCAGTCCCGTTCGCGGGATGTACAATGAGCAGTTCTTC. The chain combines TRBV27 with TRBJ2-1, with a tentative D call TRBD2 (6 bases). There are 15 residues in the CDR3. Between the trimmed V and J ends, which lost 5 bases and 4 bases, there was a span of 15 bases. CDR1 is MNHEY and CDR2 is SMNVEV in the germline V gene (reference sequence).

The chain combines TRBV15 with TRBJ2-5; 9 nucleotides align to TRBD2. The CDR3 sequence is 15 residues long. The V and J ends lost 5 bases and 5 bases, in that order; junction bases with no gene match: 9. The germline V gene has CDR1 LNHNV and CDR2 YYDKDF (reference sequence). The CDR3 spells CATSQRREGLETQYF. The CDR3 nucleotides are TGTGCCACCAGCCAGAGGCGGGAGGGCCTGGAGACCCAGTACTTC.

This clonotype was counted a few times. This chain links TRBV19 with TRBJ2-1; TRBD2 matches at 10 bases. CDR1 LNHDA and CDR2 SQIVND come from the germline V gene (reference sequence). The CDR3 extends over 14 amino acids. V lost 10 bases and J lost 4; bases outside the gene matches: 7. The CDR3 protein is CAISAGGPYNEQFF. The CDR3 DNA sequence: TGTGCCATCTCAGCGGGAGGGCCTTACAATGAGCAGTTCTTC.

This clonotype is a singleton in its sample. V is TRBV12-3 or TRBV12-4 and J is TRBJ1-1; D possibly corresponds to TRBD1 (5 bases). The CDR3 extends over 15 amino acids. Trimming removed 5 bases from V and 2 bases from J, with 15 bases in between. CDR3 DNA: TGTGCCAGCAGTCAATGGGGGACGGGAAACACTGAAGCTTTCTTT. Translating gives CASSQWGTGNTEAFF.